A selection of T cell receptor beta chains follows, all from one sample in a study of blood T cells in healthy people across ages. TCRdb fed the 5' RACE reads into MiXCR, producing one record per CDR3 protein. The sample consists of under 1,100,000 distinct CDR3 sequences, about 25% of them appearing once. The sample was also reused in another study, on T cells of mothers and their children.

The sequencing input was blood. The receptors come from a girl aged 2 to 9 in good health. Each CDR3 is given with its conserved first and last residue. The D gene is left open where the match is weak. Clone size is shown for a subset of rows, as once, few, many or a class of expanded clone.

>TRBJ1-2|NA|TRBV27|NA
TGTGCCAGCAGTTTCACAGGGACCAACTATGGCTACACCTTC
CASSFTGTNYGYTF
>TRBJ1-2|NA|TRBV12-3/TRBV12-4|NA
TGTGCCATCCTTAATCCGGGGGGTACTCGGTATGGCTACACCTTC
CAILNPGGTRYGYTF
>TRBJ2-5|NA|TRBV11-2|NA
TGTGCCAGCAGCCACCCTTTGGGGGAATCAGAGACCCAGTACTTC
CASSHPLGESETQYF
>TRBJ1-4|NA|TRBV5-6|NA
TGTGCCAGCAGCTCGACACTTAAGGATGAAAAACTGTTTTTT
CASSSTLKDEKLFF
>TRBJ2-7|NA|TRBV28|TRBD1
TGTGCCAGCAGTCCAAAACAGGGGGCCAACGAGCAGTACTTC
CASSPKQGANEQYF
>TRBJ2-7|NA|TRBV7-6|NA
TGTGCCAGCAGCTTAGGACCCCCCCAGGCCTCCACCTACGAGCAGTACTTC
CASSLGPPQASTYEQYF
>TRBJ2-7|NA|TRBV29-1|NA
TGCAGCGTTCGAACGGCCCGCTCCTACGAGCAGTACTTC
CSVRTARSYEQYF
>TRBJ2-6|few|TRBV12-3/TRBV12-4|NA
TGTGCCAGCAGCGGAGCAGGGGCTGGGGCCAACGTCCTGACTTTC
CASSGAGAGANVLTF
>TRBJ2-7|few|TRBV29-1|NA
TGCAGCGTTGAGGGAGACAGCTCCCACGAGCAGTACTTC
CSVEGDSSHEQYF
>TRBJ2-1|NA|TRBV28|TRBD1
TGTGCCAGCAGTTTATGGCCAGGGGGGACAGGGATTCAACATAACAATGAGCAGTTCTTC
CASSLWPGGTGIQHNNEQFF
>TRBJ1-2|NA|TRBV5-5|NA
TGTGCCAGCAGCAGCGACAGCACCTCTAACTATGGCTACACCTTC
CASSSDSTSNYGYTF
>TRBJ2-1|NA|TRBV20-1|TRBD1
TGCAGTGCTAAACCTATACAGGGGGAATATTACAATGAGCAGTTCTTC
CSAKPIQGEYYNEQFF
>TRBJ1-1|few|TRBV4-3|NA
TGCGCCAGCAGCCAAGATAGAGGTTGGGGTTGGCCCGGGAACACTGAAGCTTTCTTT
CASSQDRGWGWPGNTEAFF
>TRBJ2-7|few|TRBV29-1|NA
TGCAGCGTCACAGCCGATGGCTACGAGCAGTACTTC
CSVTADGYEQYF
>TRBJ2-1|NA|TRBV7-3|NA
TGTGCCAGCAGCGTATGGCACGGGATCTACAATGAGCAGTTCTTC
CASSVWHGIYNEQFF